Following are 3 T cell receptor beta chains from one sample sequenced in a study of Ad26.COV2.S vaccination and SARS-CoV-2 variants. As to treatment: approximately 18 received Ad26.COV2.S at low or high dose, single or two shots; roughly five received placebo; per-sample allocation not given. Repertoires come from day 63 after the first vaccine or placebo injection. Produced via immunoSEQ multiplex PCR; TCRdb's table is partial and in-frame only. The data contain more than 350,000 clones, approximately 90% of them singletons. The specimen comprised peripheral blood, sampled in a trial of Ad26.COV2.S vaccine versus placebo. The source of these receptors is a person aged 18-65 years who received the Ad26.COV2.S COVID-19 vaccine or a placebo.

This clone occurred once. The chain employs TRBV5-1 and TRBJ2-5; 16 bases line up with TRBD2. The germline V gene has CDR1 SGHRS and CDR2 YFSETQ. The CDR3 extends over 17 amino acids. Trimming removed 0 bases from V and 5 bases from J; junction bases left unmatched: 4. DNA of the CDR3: TGCGCCAGCAGCTTGGAGGGACTAGCGGGAGGGGCGGAGACCCAGTACTTC. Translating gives CASSLEGLAGGAETQYF. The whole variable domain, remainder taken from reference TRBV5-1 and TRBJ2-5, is KAGVTQTPRYLIKTRGQQVTLSCSPISGHRSVSWYQQTPGQGLQFLFEYFSETQRNKGNFPGRFSGRQFSNSRSEMNVSTLELGDSALYLCASSLEGLAGGAETQYFGPGTRLLVL.

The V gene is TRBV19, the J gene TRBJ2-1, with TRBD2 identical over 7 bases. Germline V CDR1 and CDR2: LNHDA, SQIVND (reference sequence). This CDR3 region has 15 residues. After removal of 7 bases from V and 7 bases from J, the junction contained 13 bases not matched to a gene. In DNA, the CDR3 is TGTGCCAGTACCCCACGGCGGGAGCTTGGAAATGAGCAGTTCTTC. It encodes CASTPRRELGNEQFF.

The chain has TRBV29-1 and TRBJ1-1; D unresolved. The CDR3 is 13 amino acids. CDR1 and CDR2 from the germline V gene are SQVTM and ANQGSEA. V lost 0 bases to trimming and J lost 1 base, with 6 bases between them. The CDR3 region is CSVEEYKNTEAFF. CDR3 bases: TGCAGCGTTGAAGAATACAAGAACACTGAAGCTTTCTTT. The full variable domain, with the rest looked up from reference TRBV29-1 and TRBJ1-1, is SAVISQKPSRDICQRGTSLTIQCQVDSQVTMMFWYRQQPGQSLTLIATANQGSEATYESGFVIDKFPISRPNLTFSTLTVSNMSPEDSSIYLCSVEEYKNTEAFFGQGTRLTVV.